The rows below give T cell receptor beta chains drawn from one sample of a study of T cells after yellow fever vaccination. TCRdb processed the 5' RACE reads anew with MiXCR; each CDR3 protein has one entry. The data show hundreds of thousands of distinct CDR3 sequences, roughly an eighth seen once. Sequencing was performed on PBMCs, taken on the day of the yellow fever booster vaccination. All receptors come from a man aged 30 to 45 who received the YFV17D yellow fever vaccine. The CDR3 runs from the conserved cysteine through the conserved F or W. D genes are given only for firm matches. The size field is filled for only some rows; it gives once, few, many or a size class.

abundance	v_gene	d_gene	j_gene	CDR3nt	CDR3aa
few	TRBV4-3	NA	TRBJ2-2	TGCGCCAGCAGCCAAGATGTAAGCCGGACAACGAACACCGGGGAGCTGTTTTTT	CASSQDVSRTTNTGELFF
NA	TRBV6-5	NA	TRBJ1-6	TGTGCCAGCAGTTACGCCGCTCGGGGGGGCCTGAGATCACCCCTCCACTTT	CASSYAARGGLRSPLHF
NA	TRBV20-1	TRBD2	TRBJ2-7	TGCAGTGCTAGACGACTAGCGGGGAACTCTTACGAGCAGTACTTC	CSARRLAGNSYEQYF
few	TRBV29-1	TRBD2	TRBJ2-7	TGCAGCATATTAGGACTAGCGGGAGGCGAGCAGTACTTC	CSILGLAGGEQYF
few	TRBV5-1	TRBD2	TRBJ2-1	TGCGCCAGCAGAGAAAGCGGGAGAGGGTACAATGAGCAGTTCTTC	CASRESGRGYNEQFF
few	TRBV12-3/TRBV12-4	TRBD1	TRBJ2-7	TGTGCCAGCAGCCGGACAGGTCCATTCTACGAGCAGTACTTC	CASSRTGPFYEQYF
few	TRBV6-2/TRBV6-3	NA	TRBJ2-5	TGTGCCAGCAGTTACACTATCGGGACGTCCGAAAGGACCCAGTACTTC	CASSYTIGTSERTQYF
many	TRBV5-6	NA	TRBJ2-1	TGTGCCAGCAGCCCCAAACCAGACAGTTTCAATGAGCAGTTCTTC	CASSPKPDSFNEQFF
NA	TRBV10-2	TRBD2	TRBJ2-1	TGCGCCAGCAGTGAGTCGATCCTAGCGGGAGTCAAGAATGAGCAGTTCTTC	CASSESILAGVKNEQFF
few	TRBV10-3	NA	TRBJ1-1	TGTGCCAGCACCGGGGGTGTTAAAGGCACTGAAGCTTTCTTT	CASTGGVKGTEAFF
NA	TRBV7-2	TRBD2	TRBJ2-1	TGTGCCAGCAGCTTAGGAGGCGGGAGTTCCAATGAGCAGTTCTTC	CASSLGGGSSNEQFF